These 2 T cell receptor beta chains were sequenced from one sample in a study of blood T cell repertoires in COVID-19. Data came from immunoSEQ multiplex PCR; TCRdb stores just in-frame clones and leaves some out. This table holds under 150,000 clones, approximately 88% found once. The sample was peripheral blood. These receptors originate from a human donor in a cohort sampled during active COVID-19.

The CDR3 loop reads CASTENGGGIYNEQFF. Here the CDR3 DNA reads TGTGCCAGCACCGAGAATGGCGGGGGGATTTACAATGAGCAGTTCTTC. The chain carries TRBV2 and TRBJ2-1; 8 bases are shared with TRBD2. Germline CDR1 SNHLY, CDR2 FYNNEI. The junction had 12 bases not matched to a gene; V was cut back by 7 bases and J by 4 bases. The CDR3 contains 16 residues.

The chain is built from TRBV12-3 or TRBV12-4 and TRBJ2-7; D possibly corresponds to TRBD2 (6 bases). The CDR3 has 13 amino acids. V was clipped by 8 bases and J by 5 bases, with 16 bases between them. CDR3 nucleotide sequence: TGTGCCAGCGGTGTTTTGGGGGAGGACGAGCAGTACTTC. This sequence encodes CASGVLGEDEQYF.